One and the same sample provided the 2 T cell receptor beta chains below, sequenced in a study of response to subunit inactivated influenza vaccine. Each CDR3 protein gets one entry after TCRdb re-called the RT-PCR reads with MiXCR. The data contain 700,000 to 800,000 distinct CDR3 sequences, approximately 18% of them seen just once; the ten biggest clones take up roughly 11%. The sample consisted of PBMCs from blood, taken 5 days after vaccination. These receptors were taken from a man aged 45 to 65 who received an inactivated influenza vaccine.

Ten or more counts support this clonotype. The chain carries TRBV6-6 and TRBJ2-1; D is uncertain. The CDR3 is made up of 10 amino acids. Trimming cost V 8 bases and J 8 bases, with 7 bases left between them. The germline gives CDR1 MNHNY, CDR2 SVGAGI (reference sequence). The CDR3 protein is CASVGDEQFF. The CDR3 nucleotides read TGTGCCAGCGTTGGAGATGAGCAGTTCTTC.

The chain is built from TRBV7-2 and TRBJ2-7, with a tentative D call TRBD1 (6 bases). The CDR3 contains 12 residues. Looked up from germline, CDR1 is SGHTA and CDR2 is FQGNSA. Trimming took off 5 bases at V and 5 bases at J, with 10 bases between the two ends. The CDR3 loop is CASSVGAHEQYF. In DNA, the CDR3 is TGTGCCAGCAGCGTGGGGGCCCACGAGCAGTACTTC.